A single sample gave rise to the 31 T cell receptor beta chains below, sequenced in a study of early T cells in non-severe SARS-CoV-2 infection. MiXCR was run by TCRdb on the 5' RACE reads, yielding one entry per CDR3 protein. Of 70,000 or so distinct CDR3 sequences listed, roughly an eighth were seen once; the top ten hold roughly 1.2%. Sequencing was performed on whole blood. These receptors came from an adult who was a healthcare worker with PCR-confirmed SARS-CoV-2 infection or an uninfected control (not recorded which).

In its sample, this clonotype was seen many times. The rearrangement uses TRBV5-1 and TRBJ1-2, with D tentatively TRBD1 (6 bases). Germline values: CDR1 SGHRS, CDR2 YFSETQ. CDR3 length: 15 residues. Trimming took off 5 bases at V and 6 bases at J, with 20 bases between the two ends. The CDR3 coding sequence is TGCGCCAGCAGTCTTGTATTACAGGGCGCTGATGGCTACACCTTC. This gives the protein CASSLVLQGADGYTF.

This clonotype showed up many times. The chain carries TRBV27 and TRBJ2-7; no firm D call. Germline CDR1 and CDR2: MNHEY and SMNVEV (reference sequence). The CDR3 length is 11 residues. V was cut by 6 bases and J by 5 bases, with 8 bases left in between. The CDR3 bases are TGTGCCAGCAGGTCAGGCCACGAGCAGTACTTC. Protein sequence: CASRSGHEQYF.

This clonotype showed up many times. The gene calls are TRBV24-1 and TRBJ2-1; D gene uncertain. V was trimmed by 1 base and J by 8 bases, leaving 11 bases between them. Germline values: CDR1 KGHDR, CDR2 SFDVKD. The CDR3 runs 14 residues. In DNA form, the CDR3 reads TGTGCCACCAGTGATTTCACCGGCCAAGATGAGCAGTTCTTC. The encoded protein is CATSDFTGQDEQFF.

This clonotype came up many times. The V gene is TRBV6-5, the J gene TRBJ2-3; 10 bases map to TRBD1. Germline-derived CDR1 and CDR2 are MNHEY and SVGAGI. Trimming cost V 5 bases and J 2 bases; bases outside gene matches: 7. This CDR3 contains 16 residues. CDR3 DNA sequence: TGTGCCAGCAGTCCCTGGACAGGGGGAGTCACAGATACGCAGTATTTT. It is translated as CASSPWTGGVTDTQYF.

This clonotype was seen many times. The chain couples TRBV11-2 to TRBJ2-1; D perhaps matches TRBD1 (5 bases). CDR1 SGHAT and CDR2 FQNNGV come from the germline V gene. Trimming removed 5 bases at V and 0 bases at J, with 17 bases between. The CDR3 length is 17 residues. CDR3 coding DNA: TGTGCCAGCAGCATCCTTCCCCGTGGGGCCTCCTACAATGAGCAGTTCTTC. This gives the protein CASSILPRGASYNEQFF.

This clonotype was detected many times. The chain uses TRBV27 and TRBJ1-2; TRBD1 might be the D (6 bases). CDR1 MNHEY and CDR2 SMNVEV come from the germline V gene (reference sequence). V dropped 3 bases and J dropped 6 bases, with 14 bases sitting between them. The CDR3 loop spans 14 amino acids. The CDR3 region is CASSFSGAPDGYTF. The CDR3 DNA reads TGTGCCAGCAGTTTTTCGGGGGCGCCGGATGGCTACACCTTC.

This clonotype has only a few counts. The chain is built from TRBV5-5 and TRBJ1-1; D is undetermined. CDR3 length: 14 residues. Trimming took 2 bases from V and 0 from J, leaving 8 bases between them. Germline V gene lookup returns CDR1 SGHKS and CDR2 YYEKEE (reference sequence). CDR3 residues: CASSFSALNTEAFF. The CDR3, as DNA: TGTGCCAGCAGCTTTTCAGCGCTGAACACTGAAGCTTTCTTT.

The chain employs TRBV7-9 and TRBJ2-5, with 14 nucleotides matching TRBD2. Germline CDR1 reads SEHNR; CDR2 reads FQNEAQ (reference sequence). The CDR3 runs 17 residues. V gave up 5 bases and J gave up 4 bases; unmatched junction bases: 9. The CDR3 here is CASSQGLAGELGETQYF. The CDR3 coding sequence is TGTGCCAGCAGCCAGGGACTAGCGGGAGAATTAGGAGAGACCCAGTACTTC.

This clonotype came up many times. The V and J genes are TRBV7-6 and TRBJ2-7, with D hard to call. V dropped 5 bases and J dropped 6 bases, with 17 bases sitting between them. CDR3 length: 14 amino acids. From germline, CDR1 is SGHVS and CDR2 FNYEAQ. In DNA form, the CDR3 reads TGTGCCAGCAGCCCGACGGAACAGAACATCGAGCAGTACTTC. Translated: CASSPTEQNIEQYF.

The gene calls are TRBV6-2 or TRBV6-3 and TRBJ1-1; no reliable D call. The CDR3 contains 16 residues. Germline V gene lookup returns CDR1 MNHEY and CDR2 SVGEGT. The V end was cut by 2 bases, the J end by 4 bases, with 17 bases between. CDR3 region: CASSYTGFYGSTEAFF. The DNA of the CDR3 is TGTGCCAGCAGTTACACGGGGTTTTATGGGAGCACTGAAGCTTTCTTT.

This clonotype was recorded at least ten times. CDR3 sequence reads: CSVESNYGYTF. CDR3 DNA: TGCAGCGTTGAGAGTAACTATGGCTACACCTTC. The gene calls are TRBV29-1 and TRBJ1-2; unclear D gene. This CDR3 is built from 11 residues. Trimming pared 3 bases from V and 1 base from J, leaving 3 bases between. From germline, CDR1 is SQVTM and CDR2 ANQGSEA.

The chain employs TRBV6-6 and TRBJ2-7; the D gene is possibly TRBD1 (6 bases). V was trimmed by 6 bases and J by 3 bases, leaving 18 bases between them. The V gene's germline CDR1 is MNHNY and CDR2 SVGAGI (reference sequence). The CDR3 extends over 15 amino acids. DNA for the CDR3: TGTGCCAGCAGCCAACCGGACAGCGAGATCTACGAGCAGTACTTC. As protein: CASSQPDSEIYEQYF.

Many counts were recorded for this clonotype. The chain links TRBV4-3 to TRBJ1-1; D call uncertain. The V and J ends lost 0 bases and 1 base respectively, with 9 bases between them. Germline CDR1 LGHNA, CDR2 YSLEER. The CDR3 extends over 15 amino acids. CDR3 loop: CASSQDSRRNTEAFF. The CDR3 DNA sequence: TGCGCCAGCAGCCAAGATTCCCGAAGGAACACTGAAGCTTTCTTT.

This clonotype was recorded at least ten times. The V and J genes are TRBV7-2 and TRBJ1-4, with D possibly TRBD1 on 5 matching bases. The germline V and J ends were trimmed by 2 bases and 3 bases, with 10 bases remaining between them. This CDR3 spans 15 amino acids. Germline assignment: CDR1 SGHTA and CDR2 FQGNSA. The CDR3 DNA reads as TGTGCCAGCAGCTTAATTGGGACGGCTAATGAAAAACTGTTTTTT. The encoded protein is CASSLIGTANEKLFF.

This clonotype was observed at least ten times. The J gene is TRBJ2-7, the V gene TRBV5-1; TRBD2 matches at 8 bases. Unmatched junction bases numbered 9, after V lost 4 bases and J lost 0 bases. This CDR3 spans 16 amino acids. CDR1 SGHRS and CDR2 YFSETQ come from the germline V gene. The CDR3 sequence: CASSPLEAGVSYEQYF. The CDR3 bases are TGCGCCAGCAGCCCTCTGGAAGCGGGGGTCTCCTACGAGCAGTACTTC.

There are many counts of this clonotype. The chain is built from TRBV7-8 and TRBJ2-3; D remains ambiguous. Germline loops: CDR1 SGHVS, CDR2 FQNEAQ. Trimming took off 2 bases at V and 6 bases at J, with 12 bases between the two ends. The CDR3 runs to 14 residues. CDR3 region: CASSLMTPGDTQYF. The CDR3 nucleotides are TGTGCCAGCAGCTTAATGACGCCCGGGGATACGCAGTATTTT.

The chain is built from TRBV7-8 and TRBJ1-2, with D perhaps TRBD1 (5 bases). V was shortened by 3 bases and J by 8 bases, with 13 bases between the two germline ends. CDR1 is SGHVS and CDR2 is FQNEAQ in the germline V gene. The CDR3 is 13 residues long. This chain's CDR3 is CASSFAGSAGYTF. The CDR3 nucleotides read TGTGCCAGCAGCTTTGCAGGGTCGGCGGGCTACACCTTC. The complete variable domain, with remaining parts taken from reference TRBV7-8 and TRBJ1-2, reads GAGVSQSPRYKVAKRGQDVALRCDPISGHVSLFWYQQALGQGPEFLTYFQNEAQLDKSGLPSDRFFAERPEGSVSTLKIQRTQQEDSAVYLCASSFAGSAGYTFGSGTRLTVV.

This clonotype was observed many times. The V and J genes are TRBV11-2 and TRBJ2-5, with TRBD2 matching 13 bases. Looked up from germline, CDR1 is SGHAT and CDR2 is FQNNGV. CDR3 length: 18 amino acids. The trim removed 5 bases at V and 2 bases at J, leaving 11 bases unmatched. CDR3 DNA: TGTGCCAGCAGCCTCCGGACTAGCGGGAGCATGGGGCAAGAGACCCAGTACTTC. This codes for CASSLRTSGSMGQETQYF.

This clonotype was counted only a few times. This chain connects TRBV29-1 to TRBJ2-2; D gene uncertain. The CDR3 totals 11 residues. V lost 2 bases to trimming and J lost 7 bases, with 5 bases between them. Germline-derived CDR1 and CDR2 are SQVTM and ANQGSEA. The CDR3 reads CSVEINGELFF. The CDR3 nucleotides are TGCAGCGTTGAAATAAACGGGGAGCTGTTTTTT.

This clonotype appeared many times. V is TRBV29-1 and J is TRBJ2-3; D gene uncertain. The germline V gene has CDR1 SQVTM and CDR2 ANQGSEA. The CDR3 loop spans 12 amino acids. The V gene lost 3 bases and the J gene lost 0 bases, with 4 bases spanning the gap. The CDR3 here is CSVDRSTDTQYF. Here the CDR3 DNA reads TGCAGCGTTGACAGGAGCACAGATACGCAGTATTTT.

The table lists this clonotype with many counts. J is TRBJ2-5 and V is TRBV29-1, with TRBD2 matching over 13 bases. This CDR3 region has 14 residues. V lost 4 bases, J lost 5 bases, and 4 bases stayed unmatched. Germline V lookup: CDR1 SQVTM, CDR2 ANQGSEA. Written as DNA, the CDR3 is TGCAGCGTTGGGGGACTAGCGGGGAAGGAGACCCAGTACTTC. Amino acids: CSVGGLAGKETQYF.

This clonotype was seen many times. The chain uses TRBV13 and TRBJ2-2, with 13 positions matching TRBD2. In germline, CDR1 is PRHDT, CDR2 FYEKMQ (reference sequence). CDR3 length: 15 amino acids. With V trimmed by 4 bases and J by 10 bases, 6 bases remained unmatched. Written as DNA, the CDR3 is TGTGCCAGCAGCTCCGGGACTAGCGGGGCGGAGGAGCTGTTTTTT. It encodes CASSSGTSGAEELFF.

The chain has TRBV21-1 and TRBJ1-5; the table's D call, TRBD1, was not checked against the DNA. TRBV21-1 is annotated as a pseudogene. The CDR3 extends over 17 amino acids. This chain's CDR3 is CASSKVRQGVGNQPQHF. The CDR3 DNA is TGTGCCAGCAGCAAAGTAAGGCAGGGGGTAGGGAATCAGCCCCAGCATTTT.

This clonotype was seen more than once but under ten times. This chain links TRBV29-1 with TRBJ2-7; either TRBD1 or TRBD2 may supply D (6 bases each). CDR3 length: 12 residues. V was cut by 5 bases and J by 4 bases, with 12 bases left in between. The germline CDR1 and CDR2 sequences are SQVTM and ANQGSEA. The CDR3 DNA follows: TGCAGCGTTCGTAAAGGGGGGTACGAGCAGTACTTC. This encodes CSVRKGGYEQYF.

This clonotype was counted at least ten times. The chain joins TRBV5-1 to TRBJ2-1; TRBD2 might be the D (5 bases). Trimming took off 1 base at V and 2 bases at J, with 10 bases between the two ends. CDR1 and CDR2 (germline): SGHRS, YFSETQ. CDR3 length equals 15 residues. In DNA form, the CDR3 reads TGCGCCAGCAGCTTGCGGGAAAGCCCCTACAATGAGCAGTTCTTC. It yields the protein CASSLRESPYNEQFF. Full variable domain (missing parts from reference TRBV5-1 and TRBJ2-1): KAGVTQTPRYLIKTRGQQVTLSCSPISGHRSVSWYQQTPGQGLQFLFEYFSETQRNKGNFPGRFSGRQFSNSRSEMNVSTLELGDSALYLCASSLRESPYNEQFFGPGTRLTVL.

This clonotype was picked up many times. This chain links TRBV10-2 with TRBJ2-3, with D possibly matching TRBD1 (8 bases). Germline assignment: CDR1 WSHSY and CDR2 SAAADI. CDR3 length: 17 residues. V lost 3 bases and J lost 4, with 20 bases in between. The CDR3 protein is CASSEQGGGRSADTQYF. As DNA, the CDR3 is TGCGCCAGCAGTGAACAGGGGGGCGGGAGAAGCGCAGATACGCAGTATTTT.

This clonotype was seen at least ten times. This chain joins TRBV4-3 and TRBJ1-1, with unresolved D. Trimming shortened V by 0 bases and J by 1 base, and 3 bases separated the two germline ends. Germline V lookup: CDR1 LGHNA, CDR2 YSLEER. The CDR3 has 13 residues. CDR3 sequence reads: CASSQDRNTEAFF. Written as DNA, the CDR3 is TGCGCCAGCAGCCAAGATAGGAACACTGAAGCTTTCTTT.

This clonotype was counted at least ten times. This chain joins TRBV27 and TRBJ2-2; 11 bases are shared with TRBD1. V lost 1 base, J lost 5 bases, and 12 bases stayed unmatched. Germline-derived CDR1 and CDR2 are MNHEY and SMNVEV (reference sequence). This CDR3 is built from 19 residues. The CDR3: CASSLWGPGTGGNTGELFF. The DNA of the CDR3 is TGTGCCAGCAGTTTATGGGGACCCGGGACAGGGGGGAATACCGGGGAGCTGTTTTTT.

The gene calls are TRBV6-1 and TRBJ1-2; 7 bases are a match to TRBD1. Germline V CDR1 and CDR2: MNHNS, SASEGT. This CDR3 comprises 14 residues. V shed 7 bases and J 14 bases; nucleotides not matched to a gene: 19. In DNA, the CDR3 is TGTGCCAGCACACCCAGGGGGGACGCCTACCCGGGAACCTTC. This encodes CASTPRGDAYPGTF.

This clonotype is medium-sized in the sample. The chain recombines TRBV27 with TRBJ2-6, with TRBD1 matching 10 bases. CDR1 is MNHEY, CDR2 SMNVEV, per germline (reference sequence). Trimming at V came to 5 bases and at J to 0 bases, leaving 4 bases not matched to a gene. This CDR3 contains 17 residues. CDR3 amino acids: CASSMGQGYSGANVLTF. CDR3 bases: TGTGCCAGCAGTATGGGACAGGGGTACTCTGGGGCCAACGTCCTGACTTTC.

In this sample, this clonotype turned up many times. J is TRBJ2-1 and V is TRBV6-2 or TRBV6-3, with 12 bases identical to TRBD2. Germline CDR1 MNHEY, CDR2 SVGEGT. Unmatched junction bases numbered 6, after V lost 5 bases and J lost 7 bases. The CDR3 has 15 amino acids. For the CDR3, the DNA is TGTGCCAGCAGTCCCGGGACTAGCGGGCGAAATGAGCAGTTCTTC. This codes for CASSPGTSGRNEQFF.